This T cell receptor beta chain emerged from a study of blood T cells in healthy people across ages. Through a sample-barcoded 5' primer and a J-beta primer mix, a second PCR was run for roughly 6 to 11 cycles. Unique molecular identifiers of 12 random nucleotides labeled each cDNA. TCRdb used MiXCR to reprocess the 5' RACE reads, holding one entry per CDR3 protein. The data hold about 970,000 distinct CDR3 sequences, with roughly 50% observed a single time. Germline CDR1 reads KGHSH; CDR2 reads LQKENI. The CDR3 is 18 amino acids. Points from the study as a whole: Shifts in expanded clonotypes may have been confounded by donor CMV status, which was unknown.

This clonotype occurred once. Its antigen is undetermined. The junction departs from the called germline gene at one end, perhaps through a read error. This chain connects TRBV18 to TRBJ1-2; D perhaps matches TRBD1 (5 bases). The sequence was collected from a woman aged 55-70 years in good health. Sequencing was done on a sample of blood. CDR3 residues: CAGSPLSVGASQDYGYTF. The CDR3 DNA follows: TGTGCCGGCTCACCATTGTCCGTCGGGGCCTCGCAGGACTATGGCTACACCTTC.